This is a list of T cell receptor beta chains from one sample in a study of blood T cells in healthy people across ages. TCRdb reprocessed the 5' RACE reads with MiXCR, giving one entry per CDR3 protein. Among more than 1.4 million distinct CDR3 sequences, around two fifths were seen once, and the ten largest hold roughly 7.7%. Sequenced sample: blood. The receptors were gathered from a woman under 30 in good health. The CDR3 runs from the conserved cysteine through the conserved F or W. Each record gives: J gene, V gene, CDR3 length, clone size, D gene, CDR3 protein, CDR3 DNA. The D gene is left open where the match is weak. Rows give clone size only sometimes, using once, few, many, or a class for an expanded clone.

>TRBJ1-2|TRBV27|13|few|TRBD1
CASTSQGASGYTF
TGTGCCAGCACCTCCCAGGGGGCGAGTGGCTACACCTTC
>TRBJ1-6|TRBV27|14|NA|TRBD1
CASSLGTGVSPLHF
TGTGCCAGCAGTCTAGGGACAGGGGTCTCACCCCTCCACTTT
>TRBJ2-5|TRBV12-3/TRBV12-4|16|few|NA
CASSQRRQSGQETQYF
TGTGCCAGCAGTCAAAGACGACAATCGGGTCAAGAGACCCAGTACTTC
>TRBJ2-1|TRBV10-1|12|NA|NA
CASSESGGTQFF
TGCGCCAGCAGTGAGTCCGGCGGGACCCAGTTCTTC
>TRBJ2-1|TRBV5-1|15|NA|TRBD2
CASSLVGSGSDEQFF
TGCGCCAGCAGCTTGGTCGGTAGCGGGAGCGATGAGCAGTTCTTC
>TRBJ2-1|TRBV12-3/TRBV12-4|15|NA|TRBD2
CASSKTTSGGNEQFF
TGTGCCAGCAGTAAAACGACTAGCGGGGGGAATGAGCAGTTCTTC
>TRBJ1-2|TRBV6-1|13|NA|NA
CASSPRAVYGYTF
TGTGCCAGCAGTCCACGGGCCGTCTATGGCTACACCTTC
>TRBJ1-2|TRBV28|17|NA|NA
CASSSAETGQQGNGYTF
TGTGCCAGCAGTTCGGCCGAAACGGGGCAACAGGGTAATGGCTACACCTTC
>TRBJ2-5|TRBV21-1|18|NA|NA
CASSKRGVTGSAYNEQYF
TGTGCCAGCAGCAAAAGGGGGGTGACCGGCTCCGCCTACAATGAGCAGTACTTC
>TRBJ1-1|TRBV20-1|13|NA|NA
CSAEGVANTEAFF
TGCAGTGCCGAGGGGGTGGCTAACACTGAAGCTTTCTTT
>TRBJ2-1|TRBV5-8|16|few|NA
CASSLRGNTNYNEQFF
TGTGCCAGCAGCCTCAGAGGGAACACCAACTACAATGAGCAGTTCTTC
>TRBJ1-2|TRBV20-1|15|NA|NA
CSARDTAGVYYGYTF
TGCAGTGCTAGAGATACGGCAGGGGTATACTATGGCTACACCTTC
>TRBJ2-1|TRBV4-1|15|NA|TRBD1
CASSSRDRGFNEQFF
TGCGCCAGCAGCTCCCGGGACAGGGGATTCAATGAGCAGTTCTTC
>TRBJ2-7|TRBV7-9|16|NA|TRBD2
CASSSLAGIRSYEQYF
TGTGCCAGCAGCTCGTTAGCGGGGATAAGGTCCTACGAGCAGTACTTC
>TRBJ2-7|TRBV5-1|15|once|NA
CASSWDFRPIYEQYF
TGCGCCAGCAGCTGGGACTTCAGGCCCATCTACGAGCAGTACTTC
>TRBJ2-5|TRBV20-1|13|NA|NA
CSASRTNQGTQYF
TGCAGTGCTAGTAGGACAAACCAAGGGACCCAGTACTTC
>TRBJ1-4|TRBV9|16|NA|NA
CASSSGVSALNEKLFF
TGTGCCAGCAGCTCCGGGGTGTCAGCTTTAAATGAAAAACTGTTTTTT
>TRBJ2-5|TRBV6-5|14|once|TRBD1
CASSVQGSEETQYF
TGTGCCAGCAGTGTACAGGGGAGTGAGGAGACCCAGTACTTC
>TRBJ1-2|TRBV6-6|13|NA|NA
CASSYAAQDGYTF
TGTGCCAGCAGTTACGCGGCACAGGACGGCTACACCTTC
>TRBJ2-3|TRBV4-1|17|NA|TRBD1
CASSHLLGQGIKDTQYF
TGCGCCAGCAGCCACCTACTGGGACAGGGAATTAAGGATACGCAGTATTTT
>TRBJ1-2|TRBV2|13|NA|NA
CASSEEKASGYTF
TGTGCCAGCAGTGAAGAGAAGGCAAGCGGCTACACCTTC
>TRBJ1-1|TRBV6-1|14|NA|NA
CASSEHSTNTEAFF
TGTGCCAGCAGTGAACACTCTACGAACACTGAAGCTTTCTTT
>TRBJ2-7|TRBV25-1|17|NA|TRBD2
CASSEDLPSGSYNEQYF
TGTGCCAGCAGTGAAGACCTTCCTAGCGGTTCCTACAATGAGCAGTACTTC
>TRBJ1-4|TRBV28|14|NA|NA
CASSLWDSREKLFF
TGTGCCAGCAGTTTATGGGACAGCCGAGAAAAACTGTTTTTT
>TRBJ2-3|TRBV5-1|15|NA|NA
CASSLGQSVSDTQYF
TGCGCCAGCAGCTTGGGACAGAGTGTGTCAGATACGCAGTATTTT
>TRBJ2-3|TRBV7-9|15|NA|NA
CASRGRGSSTDTQYF
TGTGCCAGCAGGGGACGGGGTTCGAGCACAGATACGCAGTATTTT
>TRBJ2-4|TRBV20-1|16|many|TRBD2
CSARDGASGGQNIQYF
TGCAGTGCTAGAGATGGGGCTAGCGGGGGGCAAAACATTCAGTACTTC